Listed here are 17 T cell receptor beta chains from one sample, sequenced in a study of T cell clonality in common variable immunodeficiency. This table comes from immunoSEQ multiplex PCR, and its TCRdb copy is limited to in-frame clones, with some not included. The sample holds tens of thousands of clones, and no clone turns up only once. The specimen sequenced was peripheral blood mononuclear cells. These receptors originate from a person aged 18 to 75 in good health.

This clone was detected ten times or more. Read coverage stops 3 residues before the CDR3 terminus; the germline J gene supplies the remainder. This chain links TRBV19 with TRBJ2-7; 9 positions agree with TRBD1. With V trimmed by 4 bases and J by 1 base, 8 bases remained unmatched. The germline gives CDR1 LNHDA, CDR2 SQIVND (reference sequence). The CDR3 extends over 16 amino acids. The sequenced part of the CDR3 DNA is TGTGCCAGTAGTACCAACCCGGGACAGGGATCCTACGAG. This translates into CASSTNPGQGSYE. The entire CDR3 protein is CASSTNPGQGSYEQYF. The full variable domain, with the rest looked up from reference TRBV19 and TRBJ2-7, is DGGITQSPKYLFRKEGQNVTLSCEQNLNHDAMYWYRQDPGQGLRLIYYSQIVNDFQKGDIAEGYSVSREKKESFPLTVTSAQKNPTAFYLCASSTNPGQGSYEQYFGPGTRLTVT.

This clone was counted at least ten times. The CDR3 extends 3 residues past the end of the read, so its final part is completed from the germline J gene. The J gene is TRBJ2-2, the V gene TRBV7-8; no clear D. Germline V CDR1 and CDR2: SGHVS, FQNEAQ. The CDR3 totals 11 residues. Deletions cut 5 bases from V and 8 bases from J, with 6 bases between. The part of the CDR3 DNA that was read is TGTGCCAGCAGCCCGTCGGGGGAG. Its translation is CASSPSGE. The whole CDR3 region reads CASSPSGELFF.

This clone has only a few counts. The part of the CDR3 DNA that was read is TGTGCCAGCACCGAACAGGATCCGAACACTGAA. Its protein is CASTEQDPNTE. The full CDR3 protein reads CASTEQDPNTEAFF. This chain joins TRBV7-9 and TRBJ1-1; maybe TRBD1 (5 bases). The observed sequence ends 3 residues before the CDR3 terminus, with the missing tail filled in from the germline J gene. The CDR3 is made up of 14 amino acids. In germline, CDR1 is SEHNR, CDR2 FQNEAQ (reference sequence). Trimming took 7 bases from V and 1 from J, leaving 13 bases between them.

This clone was detected ten times or more. A junction boundary mismatches the germline segment, possibly from a read error. The CDR3 extends 3 residues past the end of the read, so its final part is completed from the germline J gene. The genes are TRBV4-2 and TRBJ2-3; 7 nucleotides line up with TRBD1. From germline, CDR1 is LGHNA and CDR2 YNFKEQ. The CDR3 is 13 residues long. CDR3 DNA, as far as it was read: TGCGCCAGCCGAGACAGGGCGACCCATACG. Amino acids: CASRDRATHT. The whole CDR3 sequence reads CASRDRATHTQYF.

As regards this clone: The sequenced fragment ends 3 residues before the CDR3 boundary, so the rest is inferred from the germline J gene. The chain carries TRBV18 and TRBJ2-5; TRBD2 agrees at 13 bases. In germline, CDR1 is KGHSH, CDR2 LQKENI. Unmatched junction bases numbered 6, after V lost 3 bases and J lost 5 bases. The length of the CDR3 is 16 residues. CDR3 DNA, as far as it was read: TGTGCCAGCTCACCGAGACTAGCGGGAGGTGGGGAGACC. Amino acid sequence: CASSPRLAGGGET. The whole CDR3 reads CASSPRLAGGGETQYF.

For this clone: The read ends 3 residues early relative to the CDR3; the germline J gene fills the gap. This sequence joins TRBV7-9 and TRBJ2-7; 7 bases align to TRBD2. This CDR3 is 15 amino acids long. J was trimmed by 3 bases and V by 5 bases; bases with no gene match: 10. The germline CDR1 and CDR2 sequences are SEHNR and FQNEAQ (reference sequence). CDR3 DNA, as far as it was read: TGTGCCAGCAGCGTCAGCGGGGAAGCCCTCTACGAG. The encoded protein is CASSVSGEALYE. In full, the CDR3 is CASSVSGEALYEQYF.

This clone showed up many times. Read sequence stops 3 residues before the CDR3 end, and the germline J gene provides the missing end. The chain links TRBV29-1 to TRBJ1-2; unclear D gene. Looked up from germline, CDR1 is SQVTM and CDR2 is ANQGSEA. This CDR3 has 13 residues. The covered CDR3 bases are TGCAGCGTTGAAAGCCCAGGAAGTTTTAGC. It specifies CSVESPGSFS. The full CDR3 protein is CSVESPGSFSYTF.

This clone was seen only a few times. Coverage ceases 3 residues before the CDR3 finishes, and the germline J gene fills in the end. The chain uses TRBV7-9 and TRBJ2-5; 7 bases line up with TRBD1. Looked up from germline, CDR1 is SEHNR and CDR2 is FQNEAQ (reference sequence). This CDR3 region has 14 residues. Losses at the gene ends were 7 bases for V and 2 bases for J; bases not matched to a gene: 7. This CDR3 is CASILTGDQETQYF. CDR3 DNA (partial): TGTGCCAGCATATTAACAGGGGATCAAGAGACC.

This clone was found many times. The sequence runs out 3 residues before the end of the CDR3; the remainder is reconstructed from the germline J gene. This sequence joins TRBV4-1 and TRBJ2-5; D uncertain. The CDR3 consists of 14 residues. Germline V gene data show CDR1 as MGHRA and CDR2 as YSYEKL. V lost 4 bases to trimming and J lost 1 base, with 10 bases between them. The CDR3 bases that were read are TGCGCCAGCAGCCGCTTAGGGTCCCAAGAGACC. It codes for CASSRLGSQET. The whole CDR3 protein reads CASSRLGSQETQYF.

At least ten counts were recorded for this clone. CDR3 residues: CASSLQAGTSYEQYF. CDR3 bases read: TGCGCCAGCAGCTTGCAGGCGGGAACCTCCTACGAG. The chain has TRBV5-1 and TRBJ2-7; tentatively, D is TRBD2 (6 bases). The read gets to within 3 residues of the CDR3 end, and the germline J gene fills in the rest. From germline, CDR1 is SGHRS and CDR2 YFSETQ. V lost 1 base and J lost 0, with 11 bases in between. CDR3 length: 15 residues.

This clone has a count of ten or more. The read is 3 residues too short to cover the CDR3 end, so that end is filled in from the germline J gene. The chain combines TRBV29-1 with TRBJ1-1; 7 nucleotides align to TRBD1. Germline values: CDR1 SQVTM, CDR2 ANQGSEA. Trimming cost V 4 bases and J 3 bases; bases outside gene matches: 5. This CDR3 spans 13 amino acids. The CDR3 sequence: CSVGRGGDTEAFF. The CDR3 bases that were read are TGCAGCGTTGGTAGAGGGGGCGACACTGAA.

This clone was recorded many times. Read coverage stops 3 residues before the CDR3 terminus; the germline J gene supplies the remainder. The chain has TRBV19 and TRBJ2-1, with a possible D match to TRBD1 (5 bases). The CDR3 contains 17 residues. The germline V gene encodes CDR1 LNHDA and CDR2 SQIVND (reference sequence). V lost 3 bases to trimming and J lost 1 base, with 16 bases between them. CDR3 DNA (partial): TGTGCCAGTAGTATCAGAAAGGAAGGGGCATCCTACAATGAG. Residues: CASSIRKEGASYNE. The CDR3 in its entirety is CASSIRKEGASYNEQFF.

This clone occurred many times. The missing CDR3 end, 3 residues past where the read stops, is filled in from the germline J gene. The rearrangement joins TRBV12-3 or TRBV12-4 to TRBJ1-3; 8 bases are a match to TRBD1. This CDR3 comprises 14 residues. The V gene end was trimmed by 6 bases and the J gene end by 3 bases; junction bases not matched to a gene: 4. Here the CDR3 reads CASRGQVYGNTIYF. Partial CDR3 DNA: TGTGCCAGCAGGGGACAGGTGTATGGAAACACC.

This clone was counted many times. The CDR3 end is not reached by the read, which stops 3 residues before it; the germline J gene fills it in. The J gene is TRBJ2-7, the V gene TRBV20-1; D is possibly TRBD1 (6 bases). Trimming cost V 3 bases and J 4 bases, with 25 bases left between them. CDR3 size: 17 residues. The germline CDR1 and CDR2 sequences are DFQATT and SNEGSKA (reference sequence). The part of the CDR3 DNA that was read is TGCAGTGCTAGTACTAGTGTTTCCCGGGACAACATTTACGAG. Translation: CSASTSVSRDNIYE. The entire CDR3 protein reads CSASTSVSRDNIYEQYF.

This clone was seen many times. The CDR3 end is not reached by the read, which stops 3 residues before it; the germline J gene fills it in. V gene TRBV14 combines with J gene TRBJ2-3; the D gene is possibly TRBD2 (6 bases). This CDR3 spans 15 amino acids. CDR1 is SGHDN, CDR2 FVKESK, per germline. V lost 4 bases, J lost 1 base, and 12 bases lay in between. Incomplete CDR3 DNA: TGTGCCAGCAGCCGGCGCGGGGACCGCACAGATACG. Encoded protein: CASSRRGDRTDT. The whole CDR3 protein is CASSRRGDRTDTQYF.

This clone was seen only a few times. From the germline J gene comes the end of the CDR3, since the read stops 3 residues before it. V usage is TRBV20-1 and J usage is TRBJ2-7; 10 positions agree with TRBD2. The CDR3 extends over 15 amino acids. J was trimmed by 1 base and V by 3 bases; bases with no gene match: 6. Germline CDR1 reads DFQATT; CDR2 reads SNEGSKA (reference sequence). This CDR3 is CSARELLAGSYEQYF. CDR3 bases read: TGCAGTGCTAGGGAGTTACTAGCGGGGTCCTACGAG.

This clone appeared many times. The CDR3 end lies 3 residues beyond the end of the read and is filled in from the germline J gene. V usage is TRBV5-4 and J usage is TRBJ1-3, with 7 bases aligning to TRBD1. The ends lost 5 bases at V and 0 bases at J; junction bases unmatched: 8. Germline V CDR1 and CDR2: SGHNT, YYREEE (reference sequence). This CDR3 comprises 16 residues. CDR3 sequence: CASSSRGGLSGNTIYF. CDR3 bases read: TGTGCCAGCAGTTCCCGAGGGGGCCTCTCTGGAAACACC.